Each of the 30 T cell receptor beta chains below was sequenced from the same sample in a study of identifying expanded T cells in peripheral blood. TCRdb's copy holds only in-frame clones and misses some; the assay was immunoSEQ multiplex PCR. This table holds over 90,000 clones, roughly 90% found once. Sequencing was carried out using blood. Source of these receptors: a person aged 18 to 75 in good health.

The gene calls are TRBV5-1 and TRBJ1-3; TRBD1 aligns across 11 bases. Germline CDR1 SGHRS, CDR2 YFSETQ. The CDR3 is 16 amino acids. The ends lost 8 bases at V and 2 bases at J; junction bases unmatched: 9. The CDR3 bases are TGCGCCAGTCGGCCCGGGACAGGGGGTCCTGGAAACACCATATATTTT. Translation: CASRPGTGGPGNTIYF.

The chain combines TRBV5-1 with TRBJ2-2; a weak D match, TRBD2 (6 bases). With 4 bases removed from V and 0 bases from J, the gap between germline ends came to 19 bases. The CDR3 is made up of 18 amino acids. Germline CDR1 reads SGHRS; CDR2 reads YFSETQ. Here the CDR3 DNA reads TGCGCCAGCAGCCCACCCGGTTGGGGGGTAACGAACACCGGGGAGCTGTTTTTT. Encoded protein: CASSPPGWGVTNTGELFF.

CDR3 bases: TGTGCCAGCAGTTTGGACAGGGTTTATGGAGATACGCAGTATTTT. Residues: CASSLDRVYGDTQYF. The chain recombines TRBV7-9 with TRBJ2-3; the match to TRBD1 covers 8 bases. Germline values: CDR1 SEHNR, CDR2 FQNEAQ (reference sequence). V gave up 6 bases and J gave up 5 bases; unmatched junction bases: 10. The CDR3 sequence is 15 residues long.

In its sample, this clone was seen once. The chain uses TRBV5-1 and TRBJ2-7, with D uncertain. V lost 5 bases and J 2 bases, leaving 14 bases between the germline ends. Germline CDR1 and CDR2: SGHRS and YFSETQ. CDR3 length: 14 amino acids. The CDR3 loop reads CASSQVGRTYEQYF. The CDR3 nucleotides are TGCGCCAGCAGTCAGGTCGGCCGAACCTACGAGCAGTACTTC.

The count of this clone is one. This rearrangement joins TRBV7-2 to TRBJ1-5, with no clear D. This CDR3 spans 17 amino acids. Germline V lookup: CDR1 SGHTA, CDR2 FQGNSA. The germline V and J ends were trimmed by 1 base and 0 bases, with 13 bases remaining between them. The CDR3 sequence is CASSLGSGSYSNQPQHF. The CDR3, as DNA: TGTGCCAGCAGCTTAGGTTCGGGCAGCTATAGCAATCAGCCCCAGCATTTT.

The chain uses TRBV6-6 and TRBJ2-2; unclear D gene. CDR3 length: 16 amino acids. Germline CDR1 reads MNHNY; CDR2 reads SVGAGI (reference sequence). The V gene lost 6 bases and the J gene lost 6 bases, with 20 bases spanning the gap. CDR3 protein: CASRAARQESAGELFF. The DNA of the CDR3 is TGTGCCAGCAGGGCCGCCCGTCAGGAATCGGCCGGGGAGCTGTTTTTT.

The V and J genes are TRBV5-1 and TRBJ2-5, with 7 bases lining up with TRBD2. The germline V gene encodes CDR1 SGHRS and CDR2 YFSETQ. V was clipped by 5 bases and J by 1 base; unmatched bases: 5. CDR3 length equals 14 residues. The CDR3 loop is CASRPPSGQETQYF. The CDR3 bases are TGCGCCAGCAGGCCCCCTAGCGGCCAAGAGACCCAGTACTTC.

The chain recombines TRBV29-1 with TRBJ2-5, with D tentatively TRBD1 (6 bases). With 6 bases removed from V and 3 bases from J, the gap between germline ends came to 14 bases. CDR1 and CDR2 from the germline V gene are SQVTM and ANQGSEA. CDR3 size: 13 residues. The CDR3 protein is CSVAPQGKETQYF. The CDR3 DNA is TGCAGCGTGGCCCCTCAGGGGAAAGAGACCCAGTACTTC.

The chain links TRBV4-2 to TRBJ2-3, with unresolved D. Trimming removed 2 bases from V and 4 bases from J, with 10 bases in between. The CDR3 length is 14 residues. Germline V gene lookup returns CDR1 LGHNA and CDR2 YNFKEQ. Here the CDR3 DNA reads TGTGCCAGCAGCCAACAACGAAGCGCAGATACGCAGTATTTT. Residues: CASSQQRSADTQYF.

J is TRBJ1-2 and V is TRBV6-1, with TRBD1 matching over 7 bases. This CDR3 has 16 residues. Germline CDR1 and CDR2: MNHNS and SASEGT. The J segment lost 5 bases and the V segment lost 0 bases, leaving 9 bases of the junction unmatched. The DNA of the CDR3 is TGTGCCAGCAGTGAAGCTAACGGACAGGCTTATTATGGCTACACCTTC. Translation: CASSEANGQAYYGYTF.

V usage is TRBV11-3 and J usage is TRBJ1-1, with D possibly matching TRBD1 (5 bases). Germline V gene lookup returns CDR1 SGHNT and CDR2 YENEEA. The CDR3 has 14 residues. V lost 5 bases to trimming and J lost 1 base, with 11 bases between them. CDR3 amino acids: CASSVRGTNTEAFF. The CDR3 DNA reads as TGTGCCAGCAGCGTTAGGGGAACGAACACTGAAGCTTTCTTT.

The V gene is TRBV6-1, the J gene TRBJ1-2; 9 positions match TRBD1. V lost 0 bases to trimming and J lost 8 bases; unmatched junction nucleotides: 7. The V gene's germline CDR1 is MNHNS and CDR2 SASEGT. CDR3 length: 15 residues. The CDR3 DNA is TGTGCCAGCAGTGAAGCTGGGACAGGGAGGAGAGGCTACACCTTC. It encodes CASSEAGTGRRGYTF.

The chain links TRBV10-3 to TRBJ1-1; 7 bases line up with TRBD1. The ends lost 6 bases at V and 7 bases at J; junction bases unmatched: 2. The CDR3 is 11 residues long. Germline V lookup: CDR1 ENHRY, CDR2 SYGVKD. This CDR3 reads CAISRDSEAFF. The CDR3 nucleotides read TGTGCCATCAGCCGGGACAGTGAAGCTTTCTTT.

V gene TRBV5-4 combines with J gene TRBJ2-1; 8 bases are a match to TRBD2. CDR1 and CDR2 from the germline V gene are SGHNT and YYREEE (reference sequence). After removal of 4 bases from V and 5 bases from J, the junction contained 14 bases not matched to a gene. The CDR3 has 17 residues. The CDR3, as DNA: TGTGCCAGCAGCCGGTTTCCTTCTAGCGGGCTCCACAATGAGCAGTTCTTC. Its translation is CASSRFPSSGLHNEQFF.

The chain carries TRBV5-5 and TRBJ1-2; D gene unclear. The CDR3 loop spans 13 amino acids. Germline V lookup: CDR1 SGHKS, CDR2 YYEKEE (reference sequence). The V end was cut by 4 bases, the J end by 2 bases, with 9 bases between. This CDR3 reads CASSPTANYGYTF. DNA of the CDR3: TGTGCCAGCAGCCCAACCGCCAACTATGGCTACACCTTC.

Written as DNA, the CDR3 is TGTGCCAGCAGCGAGACATCTTACAATGAGCAGTTCTTC. This translates into CASSETSYNEQFF. V is TRBV9 and J is TRBJ2-1; D remains unclear. Germline CDR1 reads SGDLS; CDR2 reads YYNGEE. The CDR3 covers 13 residues. The ends were cut back, 3 bases at V and 4 bases at J, with 8 bases in the middle.

The chain has TRBV7-2 and TRBJ1-2; D is uncertain. The V end was cut by 1 base, the J end by 3 bases, with 6 bases between. This CDR3 is 13 amino acids long. CDR1 SGHTA and CDR2 FQGNSA come from the germline V gene. CDR3: CASSLETDYGYTF. The CDR3, as DNA: TGTGCCAGCAGCTTAGAGACGGACTATGGCTACACCTTC.

The rearrangement uses TRBV5-6 and TRBJ1-1; D is unresolved. This CDR3 comprises 15 residues. The germline V and J ends were trimmed by 1 base and 2 bases, with 12 bases remaining between them. Germline V CDR1 and CDR2: SGHDT, YYEEEE. The CDR3 sequence: CASSLPPGSNTEAFF. In DNA form, the CDR3 reads TGTGCCAGCAGCTTGCCCCCGGGGTCAAACACTGAAGCTTTCTTT. Full variable domain (missing parts from reference TRBV5-6 and TRBJ1-1): DAGVTQSPTHLIKTRGQQVTLRCSPKSGHDTVSWYQQALGQGPQFIFQYYEEEERQRGNFPDRFSGHQFPNYSSELNVNALLLGDSALYLCASSLPPGSNTEAFFGQGTRLTVV.

The chain couples TRBV19 to TRBJ2-7, with 7 bases that match TRBD1. The length of the CDR3 is 15 residues. Germline V lookup: CDR1 LNHDA, CDR2 SQIVND (reference sequence). V lost 3 bases to trimming and J lost 4 bases; unmatched junction nucleotides: 9. CDR3 in DNA: TGTGCCAGTAGTATTCATGGACAGGAACCTTACGAGCAGTACTTC. Residues: CASSIHGQEPYEQYF.

This clone was seen a few times. The chain has TRBV19 and TRBJ1-6; D call uncertain. The CDR3 runs 15 residues. V was pared by 6 bases and J by 9 bases, with 18 bases between. Germline CDR1 is LNHDA and CDR2 is SQIVND (reference sequence). The CDR3 here is CASRGQILPGSPLHF. The DNA of the CDR3 is TGTGCCAGTAGAGGGCAGATCCTACCGGGTTCACCCCTCCACTTT.

The chain carries TRBV7-9 and TRBJ1-2, with D uncertain. Between the trimmed V and J ends, which lost 1 base and 4 bases, there was a span of 7 bases. Germline assignment: CDR1 SEHNR and CDR2 FQNEAQ (reference sequence). The CDR3 has 13 residues. CDR3 sequence: CASSLGESYGYTF. The CDR3 coding sequence is TGTGCCAGCAGCTTAGGGGAGAGCTATGGCTACACCTTC. Drawing the rest from reference TRBV7-9 and TRBJ1-2, the complete variable domain is DTGVSQNPRHKITKRGQNVTFRCDPISEHNRLYWYRQTLGQGPEFLTYFQNEAQLEKSRLLSDRFSAERPKGSFSTLEIQRTEQGDSAMYLCASSLGESYGYTFGSGTRLTVV.

The chain links TRBV4-1 to TRBJ1-2, with unresolved D. Germline loops: CDR1 MGHRA, CDR2 YSYEKL. Trimming removed 0 bases at V and 0 bases at J, with 8 bases between. The CDR3 has 15 residues. The CDR3 protein is CASSQDHSTNYGYTF. The CDR3 DNA is TGCGCCAGCAGCCAAGACCACAGTACTAACTATGGCTACACCTTC.

This clone was seen only once. The chain joins TRBV19 to TRBJ2-1; D unresolved. This CDR3 is built from 13 residues. Trimming cost V 7 bases and J 9 bases, with 16 bases left between them. The germline V gene has CDR1 LNHDA and CDR2 SQIVND (reference sequence). CDR3 in DNA: TGTGCCAGTACAGGCGCCGGAACGGGTGAGCAGTTCTTC. It yields the protein CASTGAGTGEQFF.

By share, this clone counts as medium-sized (0.01 to 0.1%). This chain connects TRBV27 to TRBJ2-1; 9 nucleotides align to TRBD1. Germline loops: CDR1 MNHEY, CDR2 SMNVEV (reference sequence). After removal of 2 bases from V and 15 bases from J, the junction contained 5 bases not matched to a gene. The CDR3 has 12 amino acids. The CDR3 reads CASSLRGQGWFF. DNA for the CDR3: TGTGCCAGCAGTTTACGCGGACAGGGGTGGTTCTTC.

The chain joins TRBV18 to TRBJ2-7; no clear D. The CDR3 length is 14 residues. Per the germline V gene, CDR1 is KGHSH and CDR2 is LQKENI. V lost 4 bases to trimming and J lost 3 bases, with 13 bases between them. In DNA, the CDR3 is TGTGCCAGCTCACGGACCTCTCCGGGCTACGAGCAGTACTTC. As protein: CASSRTSPGYEQYF.

The chain employs TRBV6-6 and TRBJ2-2; D tentatively reads TRBD1 or TRBD2 (6 bases each). The CDR3 spans 16 residues. Trimming shortened V by 2 bases and J by 0 bases, and 10 bases separated the two germline ends. Germline CDR1 is MNHNY and CDR2 is SVGAGI (reference sequence). Written as DNA, the CDR3 is TGTGCCAGCAGTTACGGGGGGCCCTCGAACACCGGGGAGCTGTTTTTT. This sequence encodes CASSYGGPSNTGELFF.

The chain joins TRBV18 to TRBJ1-1; TRBD1 aligns across 7 bases. Per the germline V gene, CDR1 is KGHSH and CDR2 is LQKENI. Trimming cost V 3 bases and J 1 base; bases outside gene matches: 5. CDR3 length equals 15 residues. CDR3 region: CASSPLPGGNTEAFF. The CDR3 DNA follows: TGTGCCAGCTCACCTCTTCCAGGGGGGAACACTGAAGCTTTCTTT.

The DNA for the CDR3 is TGTGCCAGCAGCTTAGCGGGACAGGGACTCTACGAGCAGTACTTC. This encodes CASSLAGQGLYEQYF. This chain uses TRBV7-9 with TRBJ2-7; 9 nucleotides line up with TRBD1. The CDR3 is made up of 15 amino acids. Germline lookup yields CDR1 SEHNR and CDR2 FQNEAQ (reference sequence). After removal of 0 bases from V and 3 bases from J, the junction contained 3 bases not matched to a gene.

The chain links TRBV19 to TRBJ1-1, with D possibly being TRBD1 (5 bases). The germline V gene has CDR1 LNHDA and CDR2 SQIVND (reference sequence). The CDR3 spans 13 residues. Trimming left V 7 bases short and J 0 bases short, with 9 bases between. CDR3 sequence reads: CASTGTLNTEAFF. Written as DNA, the CDR3 is TGTGCCAGTACCGGGACCTTGAACACTGAAGCTTTCTTT.

This sequence joins TRBV4-1 and TRBJ2-1, with 10 positions matching TRBD1. This CDR3 region has 17 residues. In germline, CDR1 is MGHRA, CDR2 YSYEKL. With 0 bases clipped from V and 1 base from J, the junction kept 3 bases outside the gene matches. CDR3 in amino acids: CASSQDLGQGSYNEQFF. The CDR3 DNA follows: TGCGCCAGCAGCCAAGACCTGGGACAGGGGTCCTACAATGAGCAGTTCTTC.